Described below is a single T cell receptor beta chain sequence and its context. This sample stems from a study of blood T cell repertoires in COVID-19. Study-wide background: Sample material is recorded as cDNA or gDNA derived from T cells, B-cell-depleted T cells, or PBMCs.

The method was immunoSEQ multiplex PCR; TCRdb's version includes in-frame clones alone and lacks a portion of them. The data hold over 450,000 clones, with around nine tenths observed a single time. With 7 bases removed from V and 6 bases from J, the gap between germline ends came to 18 bases. Germline V gives CDR1 MNHEY, CDR2 SVGAGI. This CDR3 spans 14 amino acids. The sequenced sample was peripheral blood. The receptor was isolated from a woman aged 50 to 60 with COVID-19, enrolled during active disease. The V call is TRBV6-5, the J call TRBJ1-2; D is unresolved. This CDR3 reads CASTIAVTFDGYTF. The DNA of the CDR3 is TGTGCCAGCACCATAGCGGTAACCTTCGATGGCTACACCTTC.